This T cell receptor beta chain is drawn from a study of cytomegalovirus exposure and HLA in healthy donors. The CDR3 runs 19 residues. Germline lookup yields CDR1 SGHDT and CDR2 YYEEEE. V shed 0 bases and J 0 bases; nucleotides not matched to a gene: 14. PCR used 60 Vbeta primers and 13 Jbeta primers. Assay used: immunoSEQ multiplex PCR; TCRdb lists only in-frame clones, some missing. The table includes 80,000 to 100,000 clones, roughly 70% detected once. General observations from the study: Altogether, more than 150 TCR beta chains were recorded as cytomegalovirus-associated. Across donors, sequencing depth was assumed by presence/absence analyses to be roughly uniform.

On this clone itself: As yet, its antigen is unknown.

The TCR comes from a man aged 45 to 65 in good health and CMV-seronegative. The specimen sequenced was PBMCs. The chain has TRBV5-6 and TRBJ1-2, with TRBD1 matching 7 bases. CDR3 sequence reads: CASSLGPGQPRPPNYGYTF. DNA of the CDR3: TGTGCCAGCAGCTTGGGACCGGGACAGCCCCGACCTCCTAACTATGGCTACACCTTC.